Listed here are 27 T cell receptor beta chains from one sample, sequenced in a study of Japanese encephalitis immunity and Zika vaccine responses. TCRdb recomputed calls from the 5' RACE reads with MiXCR, one row per CDR3 protein. The table has roughly 430 distinct CDR3 sequences, approximately 1% seen once. PBMCs were CFSE-labeled and cultured for roughly 6 days with peptide pools at about 0.94 ug/mL each. Unfixed live CD56-CD19-CD16-CD3+CD4+ CFSE-low cells were sorted as proliferating CD4 T cells. Sequences were derived from antigen-activated CD4+ T cells from blood, cultured, sampled during a Zika inactivated vaccine study. The receptor source for this set is an adult woman who received an inactivated Zika virus vaccine.

This clonotype is labeled as hyperexpanded (1% or more). The genes are TRBV6-5 and TRBJ1-6; D ambiguous. V shed 1 base and J shed 0 bases, with 16 bases lying between them. CDR1 is MNHEY and CDR2 is SVGAGI in the germline V gene. The CDR3 spans 19 residues. The CDR3 DNA reads as TGTGCCAGCAGTTACTTGCGGCAGCCCCGGAGCTCCTATAATTCACCCCTCCACTTT. It is translated as CASSYLRQPRSSYNSPLHF.

This clonotype is medium-sized by share. This chain links TRBV2 with TRBJ1-5, with a tentative D call TRBD1 (6 bases). V was clipped by 2 bases and J by 5 bases, with 10 bases between them. Germline V gene sequence: CDR1 SNHLY, CDR2 FYNNEI. CDR3 length equals 14 residues. The CDR3 reads CASSEQGLDQPQHF. The DNA for the CDR3 is TGTGCCAGCAGTGAACAGGGGTTGGATCAGCCCCAGCATTTT.

This clonotype occurred a few times. This chain uses TRBV20-1 with TRBJ1-3, with TRBD1 as a possible D gene (6 bases). The CDR3 loop spans 15 amino acids. Trimming removed 7 bases from V and 0 bases from J, with 16 bases in between. Germline V gives CDR1 DFQATT, CDR2 SNEGSKA (reference sequence). CDR3 protein: CSGRSGDFSGNTIYF. For the CDR3, the DNA is TGCAGTGGGCGGTCAGGGGATTTCTCTGGAAACACCATATATTTT.

By sample share, this clonotype is large (0.1 to 1%). The chain combines TRBV5-1 with TRBJ2-1, with TRBD2 as a possible D gene (5 bases). V gave up 1 base and J gave up 6 bases, with 11 bases separating them. The CDR3 runs 14 residues. Germline V gene data show CDR1 as SGHRS and CDR2 as YFSETQ. CDR3 protein: CASSLSSSTNEQFF. For the CDR3, the DNA is TGCGCCAGCAGCTTGAGTTCTAGCACCAATGAGCAGTTCTTC.

In its sample, this clonotype ranks as large. V is TRBV20-1 and J is TRBJ2-7, with D possibly being TRBD1 or TRBD2 (6 bases each). The CDR3 sequence is 13 residues long. Trimming took off 3 bases at V and 1 base at J, with 10 bases between the two ends. CDR1 is DFQATT, CDR2 SNEGSKA, per germline (reference sequence). The CDR3 protein is CSASGGHSYEQYF. The CDR3 bases are TGCAGTGCTAGCGGGGGCCATTCCTACGAGCAGTACTTC.

By its share, this clonotype is large. The chain carries TRBV5-6 and TRBJ1-1, with 7 bases lining up with TRBD1. CDR1 is SGHDT and CDR2 is YYEEEE in the germline V gene. V lost 4 bases and J lost 5; bases outside the gene matches: 8. This CDR3 has 14 amino acids. The CDR3 reads CASSPTGMLTEAFF. The CDR3 DNA is TGTGCCAGCAGCCCGACAGGGATGCTGACTGAAGCTTTCTTT.

In its sample, this clonotype ranks as medium-sized. This chain links TRBV12-3 or TRBV12-4 with TRBJ1-1; 10 nucleotides align to TRBD1. The CDR3 runs 15 residues. V dropped 0 bases and J dropped 6; count of bases not matched to a gene: 4. This CDR3 is CASSLARGTGAEAFF. CDR3 nucleotides: TGTGCCAGCAGTTTAGCGCGTGGGACAGGGGCTGAAGCTTTCTTT.

This clonotype ranks as large. The chain combines TRBV3-1 with TRBJ2-5, with 8 positions matching TRBD2. Germline loops: CDR1 LGHDT, CDR2 YNNKEL (reference sequence). CDR3 length: 16 amino acids. V lost 4 bases to trimming and J lost 2 bases; unmatched junction nucleotides: 9. DNA for the CDR3: TGTGCCAGCAGCCGATTAAGCGGGGGACCTCAAGAGACCCAGTACTTC. Protein sequence: CASSRLSGGPQETQYF.

This clonotype is classed as large (0.1 to 1%). V usage is TRBV9 and J usage is TRBJ1-2; D remains unclear. This CDR3 has 13 amino acids. V was shortened by 6 bases and J by 4 bases, with 13 bases between the two germline ends. The germline V gene encodes CDR1 SGDLS and CDR2 YYNGEE. CDR3 sequence (DNA): TGTGCCAGCACCCCTCGGGGTCCCTATGGCTACACCTTC. Protein: CASTPRGPYGYTF. Full variable domain (missing parts from reference TRBV9 and TRBJ1-2): DSGVTQTPKHLITATGQRVTLRCSPRSGDLSVYWYQQSLDQGLQFLIQYYNGEERAKGNILERFSAQQFPDLHSELNLSSLELGDSALYFCASTPRGPYGYTFGSGTRLTVV.

The genes are TRBV10-3 and TRBJ2-5, with D possibly matching TRBD2 (6 bases). Germline V gene lookup returns CDR1 ENHRY and CDR2 SYGVKD. Trimming shortened V by 0 bases and J by 4 bases, and 9 bases separated the two germline ends. The CDR3 is made up of 14 amino acids. The CDR3 DNA reads as TGTGCCATCAGTGAGTCTGTGGGAGGAGAGACCCAGTACTTC. This sequence encodes CAISESVGGETQYF.

This clonotype is medium-sized by share. V gene TRBV4-3 combines with J gene TRBJ1-3; D ambiguous. V lost 0 bases and J lost 0, with 12 bases in between. Germline loops: CDR1 LGHNA, CDR2 YSLEER. The CDR3 length is 17 residues. CDR3 bases: TGCGCCAGCAGCCAAGATGCCGGCGGCAGCTCTGGAAACACCATATATTTT. It translates to CASSQDAGGSSGNTIYF.

CDR3 amino acids: CASTRTPGTSGSANTGELFF. CDR3 nucleotides: TGTGCCAGCACCAGAACTCCTGGGACTAGCGGATCCGCGAACACCGGGGAGCTGTTTTTT. This chain joins TRBV12-3 or TRBV12-4 and TRBJ2-2, with 11 bases aligning to TRBD2. J lost 0 bases, V lost 7 bases, and 16 bases had no gene match. CDR3 size: 20 residues.

This clonotype is labeled large. The chain joins TRBV4-3 to TRBJ2-7, with 9 nucleotides matching TRBD1. CDR3 length equals 15 residues. Germline assignment: CDR1 LGHNA and CDR2 YSLEER. Trimming removed 4 bases from V and 2 bases from J; junction bases left unmatched: 6. This chain's CDR3 is CASSLRTGVTYEQYF. The DNA for the CDR3 is TGCGCCAGCAGCCTCCGGACAGGGGTGACCTACGAGCAGTACTTC.

Relative to its sample, this clonotype is medium-sized. The rearrangement uses TRBV6-6 and TRBJ2-7; D unclear. This CDR3 has 13 amino acids. Germline V gives CDR1 MNHNY, CDR2 SVGAGI (reference sequence). V was clipped by 4 bases and J by 6 bases, with 13 bases between them. The CDR3: CASSSTGRAEQYF. The DNA for the CDR3 is TGTGCCAGCAGTTCCACCGGACGGGCCGAGCAGTACTTC.

This clonotype is labeled medium-sized (0.01 to 0.1%). The V call is TRBV21-1, the J call TRBJ1-3; the DNA was not compared with TRBD1, the D call given in the table. TRBV21-1 is a known pseudogene. This CDR3 has 17 amino acids. The CDR3 protein is CASSKEVQGSSGNTIYF. The CDR3 region has the DNA TGTGCCAGCAGCAAAGAGGTCCAGGGGAGCTCTGGAAACACCATATATTTT.

In its sample, this clonotype ranks as large. V and J are TRBV3-1 and TRBJ2-5, with 10 bases matching TRBD2. Per the germline V gene, CDR1 is LGHDT and CDR2 is YNNKEL (reference sequence). There are 15 residues in the CDR3. J lost 4 bases, V lost 4 bases, and 6 bases had no gene match. This CDR3 is CASSRRTSGPETQYF. The CDR3 coding sequence is TGTGCCAGCAGCCGGAGGACTAGCGGTCCAGAGACCCAGTACTTC.

This clonotype was seen a few times. The V call is TRBV28, the J call TRBJ2-7, with D possibly matching TRBD2 (5 bases). V gave up 5 bases and J gave up 1 base, with 12 bases separating them. Germline-derived CDR1 and CDR2 are MDHEN and SYDVKM. The CDR3 has 14 amino acids. As DNA, the CDR3 is TGTGCCAGCAGTCCCCAGCGGATTTCCTACGAGCAGTACTTC. Translating it yields CASSPQRISYEQYF. The full variable domain, its missing parts supplied by reference TRBV28 and TRBJ2-7, is DVKVTQSSRYLVKRTGEKVFLECVQDMDHENMFWYRQDPGLGLRLIYFSYDVKMKEKGDIPEGYSVSREKKERFSLILESASTNQTSMYLCASSPQRISYEQYFGPGTRLTVT.

In this sample, this clonotype is medium-sized. The chain joins TRBV3-1 to TRBJ1-1, with D tentatively TRBD1 (5 bases). Trimming took off 0 bases at V and 0 bases at J, with 8 bases between the two ends. The CDR3 is 15 amino acids. Germline-derived CDR1 and CDR2 are LGHDT and YNNKEL (reference sequence). The CDR3 is CASSQEGAMNTEAFF. The CDR3 nucleotides read TGTGCCAGCAGCCAAGAAGGGGCCATGAACACTGAAGCTTTCTTT.

In its sample, this clonotype is large. The chain recombines TRBV7-2 with TRBJ1-1, with 8 bases aligning to TRBD1. This CDR3 has 17 amino acids. The V and J ends lost 5 bases and 3 bases, in that order; junction bases with no gene match: 14. The germline CDR1 and CDR2 sequences are SGHTA and FQGNSA. The CDR3 DNA reads as TGTGCCAGCAGCACACAACCCAGGGGGCTTGGAGACACTGAAGCTTTCTTT. Translated: CASSTQPRGLGDTEAFF.

Relative to its sample, this clonotype is large (0.1 to 1%). The V gene is TRBV6-6, the J gene TRBJ1-4; D is ambiguous. The CDR3 runs to 14 residues. V was shortened by 0 bases and J by 8 bases, with 10 bases between the two germline ends. The germline V gene has CDR1 MNHNY and CDR2 SVGAGI (reference sequence). The CDR3 loop reads CASSYSSVGEKLFF. The CDR3 nucleotides read TGTGCCAGCAGTTACTCGAGTGTCGGGGAAAAACTGTTTTTT.

This clonotype is deemed large. This chain uses TRBV7-9 with TRBJ2-7; either TRBD1 or TRBD2 may fit D (5 bases each). CDR1 is SEHNR, CDR2 FQNEAQ, per germline (reference sequence). V was cut by 5 bases and J by 0 bases, with 11 bases left in between. The CDR3 runs to 14 residues. In DNA, the CDR3 is TGTGCCAGCAGCGTCCGGGACGTCTCCTACGAGCAGTACTTC. Protein product: CASSVRDVSYEQYF.

This clonotype is classed as medium-sized. The chain recombines TRBV18 with TRBJ2-1, with 7 positions matching TRBD2. The CDR3 loop spans 14 amino acids. Germline V gives CDR1 KGHSH, CDR2 LQKENI. The J segment lost 7 bases and the V segment lost 3 bases, leaving 6 bases of the junction unmatched. As DNA, the CDR3 is TGTGCCAGCTCACCCCAGGGAGGGACGAATGAGCAGTTCTTC. It specifies CASSPQGGTNEQFF.

By share of the sample, this clonotype is medium-sized. This chain connects TRBV20-1 to TRBJ2-1; TRBD1 might be the D (6 bases). The V gene lost 3 bases and the J gene lost 6 bases, with 15 bases spanning the gap. CDR1 and CDR2 (germline): DFQATT, SNEGSKA (reference sequence). The CDR3 runs 14 residues. In DNA form, the CDR3 reads TGCAGTGCTAGCCGTTTACAGGGTCGCAATGAGCAGTTCTTC. Its protein is CSASRLQGRNEQFF.

This clonotype is judged medium-sized. The chain carries TRBV6-6 and TRBJ2-7; 12 nucleotides align to TRBD2. Trimming cost V 5 bases and J 3 bases; bases outside gene matches: 2. The germline V gene has CDR1 MNHNY and CDR2 SVGAGI (reference sequence). The CDR3 contains 14 residues. CDR3 loop: CASSLAGGIYEQYF. The CDR3 DNA is TGTGCCAGCAGTCTAGCGGGGGGGATCTACGAGCAGTACTTC.

This clonotype counts as large. The chain links TRBV7-2 to TRBJ2-5, with TRBD1 matching over 8 bases. The CDR3 loop spans 16 amino acids. Germline V lookup: CDR1 SGHTA, CDR2 FQGNSA. V was clipped by 4 bases and J by 5 bases; unmatched bases: 12. CDR3 in amino acids: CASSWDRLRASETQYF. The DNA for the CDR3 is TGTGCCAGCAGCTGGGACAGGCTAAGAGCCTCGGAGACCCAGTACTTC.

By proportion, this clonotype is medium-sized. This chain connects TRBV4-3 to TRBJ1-1; D remains unclear. Trimming cost V 4 bases and J 1 base, with 10 bases left between them. The CDR3 is made up of 14 amino acids. Germline assignment: CDR1 LGHNA and CDR2 YSLEER. For the CDR3, the DNA is TGCGCCAGCAGCCTCGGACCGACGAACACTGAAGCTTTCTTT. Its protein product is CASSLGPTNTEAFF.

This clonotype is classed as large (0.1 to 1%). The V gene is TRBV5-6, the J gene TRBJ2-7; TRBD1 aligns across 10 bases. Per the germline V gene, CDR1 is SGHDT and CDR2 is YYEEEE. The CDR3 is 15 amino acids. The J segment lost 3 bases and the V segment lost 5 bases, leaving 8 bases of the junction unmatched. The CDR3 DNA sequence: TGTGCCAGCAGTTCCGGGACAGGGGTCCTCTACGAGCAGTACTTC. Protein product: CASSSGTGVLYEQYF.